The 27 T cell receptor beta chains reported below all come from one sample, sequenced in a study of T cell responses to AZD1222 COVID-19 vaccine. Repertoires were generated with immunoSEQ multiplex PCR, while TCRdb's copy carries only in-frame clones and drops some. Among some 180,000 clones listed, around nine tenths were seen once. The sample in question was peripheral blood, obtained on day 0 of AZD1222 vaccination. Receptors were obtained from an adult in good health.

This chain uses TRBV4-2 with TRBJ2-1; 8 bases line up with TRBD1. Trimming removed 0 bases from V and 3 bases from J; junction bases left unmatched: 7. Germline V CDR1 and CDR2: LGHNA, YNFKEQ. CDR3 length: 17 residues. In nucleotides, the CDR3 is TGTGCCAGCAGCCAAGACCTAGGGACAGGAGGCTACAATGAGCAGTTCTTC. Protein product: CASSQDLGTGGYNEQFF.

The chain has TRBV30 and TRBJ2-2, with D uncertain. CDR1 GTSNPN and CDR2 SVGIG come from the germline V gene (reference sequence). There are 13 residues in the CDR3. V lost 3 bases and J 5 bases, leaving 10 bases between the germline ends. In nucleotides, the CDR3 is TGTGCCTGGAGGGGGTTCTCTACCGGGGAGCTGTTTTTT. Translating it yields CAWRGFSTGELFF.

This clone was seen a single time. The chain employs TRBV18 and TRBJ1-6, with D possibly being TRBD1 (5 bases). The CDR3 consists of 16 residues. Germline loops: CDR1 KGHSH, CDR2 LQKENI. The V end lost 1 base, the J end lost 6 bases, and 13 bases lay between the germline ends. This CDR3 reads CASSPQGSRGNSPLHF. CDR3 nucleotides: TGTGCCAGCTCACCACAAGGGTCTAGGGGTAATTCACCCCTCCACTTT.

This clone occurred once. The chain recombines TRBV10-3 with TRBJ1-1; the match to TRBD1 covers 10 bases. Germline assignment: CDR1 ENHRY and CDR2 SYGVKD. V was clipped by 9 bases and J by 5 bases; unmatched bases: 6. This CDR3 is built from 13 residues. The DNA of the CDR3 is TGTGCCATACGACAGGGGGCAAAGACTGAAGCTTTCTTT. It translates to CAIRQGAKTEAFF.

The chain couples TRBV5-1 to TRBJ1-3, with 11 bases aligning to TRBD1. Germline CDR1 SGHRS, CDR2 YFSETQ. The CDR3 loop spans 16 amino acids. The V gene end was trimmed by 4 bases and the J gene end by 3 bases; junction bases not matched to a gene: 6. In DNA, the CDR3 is TGCGCCAGCAGCCAGGGACAGGGGGTCATTGGAAACACCATATATTTT. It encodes CASSQGQGVIGNTIYF.

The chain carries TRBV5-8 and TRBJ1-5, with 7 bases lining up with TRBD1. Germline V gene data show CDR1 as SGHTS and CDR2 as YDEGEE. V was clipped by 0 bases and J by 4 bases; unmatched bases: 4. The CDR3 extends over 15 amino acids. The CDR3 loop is CASSLGQGRNQPQHF. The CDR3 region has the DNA TGTGCCAGCAGCTTGGGACAGGGTAGGAATCAGCCCCAGCATTTT.

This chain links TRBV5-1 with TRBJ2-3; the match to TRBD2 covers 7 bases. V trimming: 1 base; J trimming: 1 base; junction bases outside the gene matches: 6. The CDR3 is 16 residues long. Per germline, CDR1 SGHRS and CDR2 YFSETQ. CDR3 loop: CASSLLGGIGTDTQYF. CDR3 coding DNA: TGCGCCAGCAGCTTGTTGGGAGGGATCGGCACAGATACGCAGTATTTT. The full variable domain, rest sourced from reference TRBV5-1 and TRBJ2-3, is KAGVTQTPRYLIKTRGQQVTLSCSPISGHRSVSWYQQTPGQGLQFLFEYFSETQRNKGNFPGRFSGRQFSNSRSEMNVSTLELGDSALYLCASSLLGGIGTDTQYFGPGTRLTVL.

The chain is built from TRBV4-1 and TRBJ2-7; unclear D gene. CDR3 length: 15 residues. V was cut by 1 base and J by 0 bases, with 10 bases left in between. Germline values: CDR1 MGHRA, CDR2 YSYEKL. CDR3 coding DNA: TGCGCCAGCAGCCAAGGAGAAGGCCGCTCCTACGAGCAGTACTTC. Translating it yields CASSQGEGRSYEQYF.

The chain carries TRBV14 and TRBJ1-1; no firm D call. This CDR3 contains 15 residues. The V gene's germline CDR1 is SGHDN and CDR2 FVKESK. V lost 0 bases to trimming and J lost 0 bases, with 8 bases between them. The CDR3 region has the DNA TGTGCCAGCAGCCAAGATTCACAAATGAACACTGAAGCTTTCTTT. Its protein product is CASSQDSQMNTEAFF.

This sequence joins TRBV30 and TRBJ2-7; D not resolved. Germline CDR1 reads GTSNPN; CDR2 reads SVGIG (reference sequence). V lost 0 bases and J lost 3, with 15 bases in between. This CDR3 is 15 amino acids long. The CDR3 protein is CAWSVGSGYYYEQYF. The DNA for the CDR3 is TGTGCCTGGAGTGTCGGGTCCGGCTACTACTACGAGCAGTACTTC.

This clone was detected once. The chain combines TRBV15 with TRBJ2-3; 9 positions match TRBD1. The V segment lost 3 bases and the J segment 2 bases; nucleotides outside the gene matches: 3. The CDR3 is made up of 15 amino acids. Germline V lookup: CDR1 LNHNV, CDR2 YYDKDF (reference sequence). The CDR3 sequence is CATSRRTGDTDTQYF. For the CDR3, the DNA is TGTGCCACCAGCAGGCGGACAGGGGACACAGATACGCAGTATTTT.

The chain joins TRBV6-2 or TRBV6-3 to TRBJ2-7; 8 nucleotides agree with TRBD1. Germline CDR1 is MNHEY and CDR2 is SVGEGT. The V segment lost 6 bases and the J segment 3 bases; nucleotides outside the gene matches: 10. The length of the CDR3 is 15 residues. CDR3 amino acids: CASSRSGTGNYEQYF. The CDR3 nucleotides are TGTGCCAGCAGCCGCTCCGGGACAGGCAACTACGAGCAGTACTTC.

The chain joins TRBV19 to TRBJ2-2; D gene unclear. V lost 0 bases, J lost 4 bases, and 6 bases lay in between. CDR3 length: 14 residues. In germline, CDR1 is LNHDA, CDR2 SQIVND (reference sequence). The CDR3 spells CASSIEGGTGELFF. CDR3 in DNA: TGTGCCAGTAGTATAGAGGGCGGCACCGGGGAGCTGTTTTTT.

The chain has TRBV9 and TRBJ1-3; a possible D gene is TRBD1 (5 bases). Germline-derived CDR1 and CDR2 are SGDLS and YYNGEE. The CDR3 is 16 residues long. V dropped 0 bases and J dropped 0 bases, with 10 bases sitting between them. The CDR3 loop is CASSVGGRGSGNTIYF. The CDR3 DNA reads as TGTGCCAGCAGCGTAGGAGGAAGGGGCTCTGGAAACACCATATATTTT. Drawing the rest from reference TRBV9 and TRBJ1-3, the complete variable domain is DSGVTQTPKHLITATGQRVTLRCSPRSGDLSVYWYQQSLDQGLQFLIQYYNGEERAKGNILERFSAQQFPDLHSELNLSSLELGDSALYFCASSVGGRGSGNTIYFGEGSWLTVV.

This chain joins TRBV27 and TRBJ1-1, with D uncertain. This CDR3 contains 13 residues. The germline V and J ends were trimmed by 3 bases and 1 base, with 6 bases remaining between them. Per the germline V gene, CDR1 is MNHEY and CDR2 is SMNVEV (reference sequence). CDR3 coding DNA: TGTGCCAGCAGTTTCGCGGGGAACACTGAAGCTTTCTTT. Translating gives CASSFAGNTEAFF.

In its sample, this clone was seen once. CDR3 protein: CASSLTTGDYGYTF. DNA of the CDR3: TGCGCCAGCAGCCTTACGACAGGGGACTATGGCTACACCTTC. This chain connects TRBV4-1 to TRBJ1-2; 8 bases line up with TRBD1. The CDR3 has 14 residues. Trimming took 4 bases from V and 3 from J; bases not matched to a gene: 4. Germline V gene data show CDR1 as MGHRA and CDR2 as YSYEKL.

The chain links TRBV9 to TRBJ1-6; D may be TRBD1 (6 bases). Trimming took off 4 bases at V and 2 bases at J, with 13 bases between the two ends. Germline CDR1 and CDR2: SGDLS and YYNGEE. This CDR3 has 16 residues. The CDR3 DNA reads TGTGCCAGCAGCTGGGGGGCAGGACCCTATAATTCACCCCTCCACTTT. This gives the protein CASSWGAGPYNSPLHF.

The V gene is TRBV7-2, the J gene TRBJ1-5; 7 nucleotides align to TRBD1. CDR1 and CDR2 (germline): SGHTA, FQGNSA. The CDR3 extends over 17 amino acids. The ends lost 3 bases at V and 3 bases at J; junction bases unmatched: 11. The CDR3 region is CASSFPATGPINQPQHF. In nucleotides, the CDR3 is TGTGCCAGCAGCTTCCCCGCGACAGGGCCTATCAATCAGCCCCAGCATTTT.

The DNA of the CDR3 is TGTGCCAGCAGCCCTGGGTATCAGCCCCAGCATTTT. It is translated as CASSPGYQPQHF. The chain combines TRBV7-2 with TRBJ1-5; D unresolved. Deletions cut 5 bases from V and 5 bases from J, with 7 bases between. The germline V gene encodes CDR1 SGHTA and CDR2 FQGNSA. The CDR3 is made up of 12 amino acids.

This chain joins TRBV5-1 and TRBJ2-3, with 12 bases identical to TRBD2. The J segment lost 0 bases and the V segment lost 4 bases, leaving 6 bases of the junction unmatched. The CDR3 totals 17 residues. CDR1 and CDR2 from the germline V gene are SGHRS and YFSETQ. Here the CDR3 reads CASSPWTSGTSTDTQYF. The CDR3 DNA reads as TGCGCCAGCAGCCCCTGGACTAGCGGGACTAGCACAGATACGCAGTATTTT.

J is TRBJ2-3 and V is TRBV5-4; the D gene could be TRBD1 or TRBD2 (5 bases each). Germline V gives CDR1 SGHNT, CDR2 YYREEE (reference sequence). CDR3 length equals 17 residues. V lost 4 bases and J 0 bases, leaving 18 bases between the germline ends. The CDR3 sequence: CASSQGRARTSTDTQYF. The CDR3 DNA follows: TGTGCCAGCAGCCAGGGACGGGCACGGACTAGCACAGATACGCAGTATTTT.

Here the CDR3 reads CASSESPRVRQPQHF. The CDR3 DNA reads TGTGCCAGCAGCGAATCTCCCAGGGTACGGCAGCCCCAGCATTTT. The chain combines TRBV5-4 with TRBJ1-5; perhaps TRBD1 as D (5 bases). The CDR3 extends over 15 amino acids. V shed 4 bases and J shed 7 bases, with 18 bases lying between them. CDR1 is SGHNT and CDR2 is YYREEE in the germline V gene (reference sequence).

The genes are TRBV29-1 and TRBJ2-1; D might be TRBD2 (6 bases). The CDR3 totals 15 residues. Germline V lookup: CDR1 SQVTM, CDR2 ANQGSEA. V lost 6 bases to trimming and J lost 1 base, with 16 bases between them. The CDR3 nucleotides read TGCAGCGTAGTTCGTCTAGCGAAGTCCTACAATGAGCAGTTCTTC. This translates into CSVVRLAKSYNEQFF.

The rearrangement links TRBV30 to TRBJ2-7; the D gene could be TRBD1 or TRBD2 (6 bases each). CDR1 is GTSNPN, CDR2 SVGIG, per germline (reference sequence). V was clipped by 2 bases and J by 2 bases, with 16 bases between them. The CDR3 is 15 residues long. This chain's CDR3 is CAWSSWGASTYEQYF. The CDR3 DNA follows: TGTGCCTGGAGTAGTTGGGGGGCATCAACCTACGAGCAGTACTTC.

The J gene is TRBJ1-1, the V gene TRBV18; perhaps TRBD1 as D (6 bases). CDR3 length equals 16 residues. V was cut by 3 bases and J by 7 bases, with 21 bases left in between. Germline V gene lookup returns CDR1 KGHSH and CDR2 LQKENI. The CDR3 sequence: CASSPTGFYTEFEAFF. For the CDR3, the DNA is TGTGCCAGCTCACCTACAGGGTTCTACACCGAATTTGAAGCTTTCTTT.

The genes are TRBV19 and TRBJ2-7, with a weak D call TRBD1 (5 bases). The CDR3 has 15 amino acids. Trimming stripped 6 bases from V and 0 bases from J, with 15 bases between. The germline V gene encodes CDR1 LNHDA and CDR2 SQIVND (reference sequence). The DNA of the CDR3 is TGTGCCAGTAGAGATGGGCAGGGTGGCTCCTACGAGCAGTACTTC. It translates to CASRDGQGGSYEQYF.

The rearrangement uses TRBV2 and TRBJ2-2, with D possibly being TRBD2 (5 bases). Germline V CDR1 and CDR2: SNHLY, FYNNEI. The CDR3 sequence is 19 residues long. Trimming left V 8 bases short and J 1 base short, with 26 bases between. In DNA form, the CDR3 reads TGTGCCAGCGCTTACGGGATGGATGGTGGGAGACGGAACACCGGGGAGCTGTTTTTT. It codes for CASAYGMDGGRRNTGELFF.